One and the same sample provided the 30 T cell receptor beta chains below, sequenced in a study of blood T cell repertoires in COVID-19. Sequenced by immunoSEQ multiplex PCR; TCRdb stores in-frame clones only, minus some. Here the sample spans 50,000 or so clones, around 90% being singletons. The sequencing input was peripheral blood. These TCRs come from a human donor in a cohort sampled during active COVID-19.

The chain links TRBV4-3 to TRBJ2-2, with 7 bases lining up with TRBD1. The CDR3 extends over 18 amino acids. CDR1 and CDR2 from the germline V gene are LGHNA and YSLEER. Trimming cost V 4 bases and J 6 bases; bases outside gene matches: 17. The CDR3 nucleotides are TGCGCCAGCAGCCCCGTTGGAAGAGGGGGCTTTCAGGCCGGGGAGCTGTTTTTT. Translated, it gives CASSPVGRGGFQAGELFF.

The CDR3 nucleotides are TGTGCCAGCAGAGAGGGGGCGGTGACTGAAGCTTTCTTT. This encodes CASREGAVTEAFF. V is TRBV6-5 and J is TRBJ1-1, with 7 bases lining up with TRBD1. CDR1 MNHEY and CDR2 SVGAGI come from the germline V gene. This CDR3 spans 13 amino acids. J was trimmed by 5 bases and V by 6 bases; bases with no gene match: 6.

This chain connects TRBV4-3 to TRBJ2-1; 12 nucleotides match TRBD2. CDR1 is LGHNA, CDR2 YSLEER, per germline. CDR3 size: 17 residues. J gave up 3 bases and V 1 base, and 4 bases lay outside the gene matches. The CDR3 loop reads CASSQVTSGRNYNEQFF. CDR3 sequence (DNA): TGCGCCAGCAGCCAAGTAACTAGCGGGAGGAACTACAATGAGCAGTTCTTC.

The V and J genes are TRBV2 and TRBJ2-1; 8 bases fit TRBD2. Germline V gene sequence: CDR1 SNHLY, CDR2 FYNNEI. The CDR3 consists of 14 residues. V was clipped by 6 bases and J by 4 bases; unmatched bases: 5. As DNA, the CDR3 is TGTGCCAGCAGATTAGCGGGGAGATACAATGAGCAGTTCTTC. Its translation is CASRLAGRYNEQFF.

The CDR3 loop is CASSPPGVNTEAFF. CDR3 in DNA: TGTGCCAGTAGCCCACCCGGTGTGAACACTGAAGCTTTCTTT. This rearrangement joins TRBV19 to TRBJ1-1; D is unclear. The CDR3 extends over 14 amino acids. The germline V gene has CDR1 LNHDA and CDR2 SQIVND (reference sequence). V shed 6 bases and J shed 0 bases, with 11 bases lying between them.

This clone has only one observation. This chain connects TRBV7-9 to TRBJ2-3; tentative D call: TRBD2 (7 bases). Germline V CDR1 and CDR2: SEHNR, FQNEAQ (reference sequence). The CDR3 totals 15 residues. The V and J ends lost 3 bases and 5 bases respectively, with 15 bases between them. The CDR3 bases are TGTGCCAGCAGCTTCGTCCTGGGGGGGCGAGATACGCAGTATTTT. Its protein is CASSFVLGGRDTQYF.

The chain links TRBV5-1 to TRBJ1-2; 9 bases are shared with TRBD1. V gave up 1 base and J gave up 4 bases; unmatched junction bases: 5. CDR1 and CDR2 (germline): SGHRS, YFSETQ. This CDR3 comprises 15 residues. CDR3 coding DNA: TGCGCCAGCAGCTTGTCGGGGACAGGGACCTATGGCTACACCTTC. It yields the protein CASSLSGTGTYGYTF.

This clone was seen only once. In DNA, the CDR3 is TGTGCCAGCAGCTTAGGGCTAGCGGGAGGTACAGATACGCAGTATTTT. Translating it yields CASSLGLAGGTDTQYF. V gene TRBV7-7 combines with J gene TRBJ2-3, with 11 bases fitting TRBD2. The CDR3 has 16 amino acids. V shed 1 base, J shed 3 bases, and the junction held 3 bases outside the gene matches. Germline lookup yields CDR1 SSHAT and CDR2 FNYEAQ (reference sequence).

There are a few counts of this clone. The sample has other DNA sequences that encode this CDR3 too. The rearrangement uses TRBV5-1 and TRBJ2-2; possibly TRBD1 for D (5 bases). The V end was cut by 0 bases, the J end by 3 bases, with 12 bases between. Germline CDR1 and CDR2: SGHRS and YFSETQ. This CDR3 contains 16 residues. The CDR3 sequence: CASSLVGRADTGELFF. As DNA, the CDR3 is TGCGCCAGCAGCTTGGTGGGCAGGGCGGACACCGGGGAGCTGTTTTTT.

The rearrangement uses TRBV14 and TRBJ1-1; a possible D gene is TRBD1 (6 bases). This CDR3 comprises 14 residues. The germline V gene has CDR1 SGHDN and CDR2 FVKESK. V shed 5 bases and J shed 11 bases, with 21 bases lying between them. The CDR3 spells CASSSMGAGAWAFF. CDR3 nucleotide sequence: TGTGCCAGCAGCTCCATGGGCGCGGGGGCCTGGGCTTTCTTT.

The table lists this clone with a few counts. The V gene is TRBV10-1, the J gene TRBJ1-1; 8 bases are a match to TRBD1. The length of the CDR3 is 14 residues. Germline V gene data show CDR1 as WNHNN and CDR2 as SYGVQD (reference sequence). Trimming took 2 bases from V and 5 from J; bases not matched to a gene: 4. CDR3 region: CASSEGQGATEAFF. In DNA, the CDR3 is TGCGCCAGCAGTGAGGGGCAGGGGGCAACTGAAGCTTTCTTT.

The V gene is TRBV11-1, the J gene TRBJ2-7; 9 bases map to TRBD1. The CDR3 length is 14 residues. V was pared by 5 bases and J by 5 bases, with 7 bases of the junction left unmatched. CDR1 is SGHAT and CDR2 is FQDESV in the germline V gene (reference sequence). The CDR3 DNA follows: TGTGCCAGCAGCGTCAACAGGGGGCGCGACGAGCAGTACTTC. As protein: CASSVNRGRDEQYF.

The sample holds one count of this clone. This chain uses TRBV5-1 with TRBJ2-3, with 9 bases fitting TRBD2. J gave up 7 bases and V 2 bases, and 8 bases lay outside the gene matches. This CDR3 has 15 residues. The V gene's germline CDR1 is SGHRS and CDR2 YFSETQ. CDR3 amino acids: CASSLSSSGTNTQYF. The CDR3 bases are TGCGCCAGCAGCTTATCGTCTAGCGGGACCAATACGCAGTATTTT. Full variable domain (rest looked up from reference TRBV5-1 and TRBJ2-3): KAGVTQTPRYLIKTRGQQVTLSCSPISGHRSVSWYQQTPGQGLQFLFEYFSETQRNKGNFPGRFSGRQFSNSRSEMNVSTLELGDSALYLCASSLSSSGTNTQYFGPGTRLTVL.

V usage is TRBV27 and J usage is TRBJ2-5; D might be TRBD2 (5 bases). V gave up 5 bases and J gave up 5 bases, with 15 bases separating them. The CDR3 covers 14 residues. Germline CDR1 and CDR2: MNHEY and SMNVEV (reference sequence). This CDR3 is CASSQTTPRETQYF. The CDR3 region has the DNA TGTGCCAGCAGTCAGACTACCCCCAGGGAGACCCAGTACTTC.

The chain uses TRBV6-5 and TRBJ1-2; D is possibly TRBD1 (5 bases). Germline V gives CDR1 MNHEY, CDR2 SVGAGI. V was trimmed by 6 bases and J by 8 bases, leaving 16 bases between them. The CDR3 is made up of 13 amino acids. The DNA for the CDR3 is TGTGCCAGCAGCCTCTGGGGCGAGCACGGCTACACCTTC. Amino acid sequence: CASSLWGEHGYTF.

This clone appeared once. In DNA, the CDR3 is TGCGCCAGCAGCCTAGCGGGGAACCAAGAGACCCAGTACTTC. Its protein product is CASSLAGNQETQYF. This chain joins TRBV5-1 and TRBJ2-5; TRBD2 agrees at 9 bases. J lost 0 bases, V lost 4 bases, and 1 base had no gene match. This CDR3 has 14 amino acids. The germline V gene encodes CDR1 SGHRS and CDR2 YFSETQ.

This clone was seen once. The chain uses TRBV2 and TRBJ2-3; D possibly corresponds to TRBD1 (6 bases). Germline values: CDR1 SNHLY, CDR2 FYNNEI. The CDR3 consists of 14 residues. V was cut by 4 bases and J by 3 bases, with 11 bases left in between. This CDR3 is CASSVTRGTDTQYF. The CDR3 region has the DNA TGTGCCAGCAGTGTTACCAGGGGAACAGATACGCAGTATTTT.

V usage is TRBV3-1 (or the pseudogene TRBV3-2) and J usage is TRBJ2-3; TRBD2 matches at 10 bases. Trimming took 1 base from V and 6 from J; bases not matched to a gene: 10. CDR1 is LGHDT, CDR2 YNNKEL, per germline (reference sequence). This CDR3 spans 17 amino acids. Here the CDR3 reads CASSQGNLAGVPDTQYF. Written as DNA, the CDR3 is TGTGCCAGCAGCCAAGGGAACCTAGCGGGGGTCCCTGATACGCAGTATTTT.

This chain joins TRBV1 and TRBJ2-7; TRBD1 is the table's D call and was not checked against the DNA. TRBV1 is a pseudogene. The length of the CDR3 is 14 residues. CDR3 amino acids: CTSRSTGRPLEQYV. DNA for the CDR3: TGCACCAGCAGGTCGACAGGCCGTCCTCTCGAGCAGTACGTC.

The chain employs TRBV5-1 and TRBJ2-1, with a tentative D call TRBD1 (5 bases). The CDR3 is made up of 13 amino acids. V lost 1 base and J lost 7, with 9 bases in between. CDR1 SGHRS and CDR2 YFSETQ come from the germline V gene. CDR3 DNA: TGCGCCAGCAGCTTGCCAGGGCAGAATGAGCAGTTCTTC. Amino acids: CASSLPGQNEQFF.

This clone has a handful of counts. V usage is TRBV28 and J usage is TRBJ1-3; D remains unclear. The CDR3 has 13 amino acids. The V end lost 8 bases, the J end lost 2 bases, and 10 bases lay between the germline ends. Germline V CDR1 and CDR2: MDHEN, SYDVKM. The CDR3 sequence: CASLWGAGNTIYF. In DNA form, the CDR3 reads TGTGCCAGCCTGTGGGGAGCTGGAAACACCATATATTTT.

V and J are TRBV19 and TRBJ2-3, with 9 bases fitting TRBD2. The V gene end was trimmed by 5 bases and the J gene end by 3 bases; junction bases not matched to a gene: 9. CDR1 is LNHDA and CDR2 is SQIVND in the germline V gene (reference sequence). This CDR3 has 16 amino acids. CDR3 DNA: TGTGCCAGTAGTGCCCCGGGAAGCGGGGGGACAGATACGCAGTATTTT. It specifies CASSAPGSGGTDTQYF.

As for this clone: The sample holds other DNA sequences that translate to the same CDR3. The rearrangement uses TRBV30 and TRBJ1-5, with D possibly matching TRBD1 (6 bases). This CDR3 region has 16 residues. Trimming shortened V by 0 bases and J by 2 bases, and 14 bases separated the two germline ends. Germline V lookup: CDR1 GTSNPN, CDR2 SVGIG (reference sequence). CDR3 in amino acids: CAWSVQGGAGNQPQHF. For the CDR3, the DNA is TGTGCCTGGAGTGTACAAGGGGGGGCGGGCAATCAGCCCCAGCATTTT.

The V gene is TRBV6-5, the J gene TRBJ2-5; D gene uncertain. CDR3 size: 15 residues. The V gene's germline CDR1 is MNHEY and CDR2 SVGAGI. The ends were cut back, 0 bases at V and 2 bases at J, with 10 bases in the middle. The CDR3 here is CASSYSEYLQETQYF. The DNA of the CDR3 is TGTGCCAGCAGTTACTCGGAGTATCTGCAAGAGACCCAGTACTTC.

This clone was picked up one time. This chain links TRBV7-9 with TRBJ2-7; D call uncertain. Per germline, CDR1 SEHNR and CDR2 FQNEAQ (reference sequence). The CDR3 is 13 residues long. Between the trimmed V and J ends, which lost 2 bases and 3 bases, there was a span of 8 bases. In DNA form, the CDR3 reads TGTGCCAGCAGCTTACTCAGTCACTACGAGCAGTACGTC. This sequence encodes CASSLLSHYEQYV.

The chain combines TRBV29-1 with TRBJ1-1, with TRBD1 as a possible D gene (5 bases). The CDR3 sequence is 13 residues long. V dropped 6 bases and J dropped 3 bases, with 14 bases sitting between them. Per germline, CDR1 SQVTM and CDR2 ANQGSEA. The DNA for the CDR3 is TGCAGCGTAGGCAGGGTAGGGGACACTGAAGCTTTCTTT. Protein: CSVGRVGDTEAFF.

The genes are TRBV21-1 and TRBJ2-7; the DNA was not compared with TRBD1, the D call given in the table. TRBV21-1 is flagged as a pseudogene. This CDR3 region has 15 residues. The CDR3 DNA follows: TGTGCCAGCAGCAAAGGGGCACAGGGGGCGCGGGAGCAGTACGTC. Translating gives CASSKGAQGAREQYV.

The CDR3: CASSIRRDRGYTF. CDR3 sequence (DNA): TGTGCCAGCAGCATTAGGAGGGATCGTGGCTACACCTTC. The chain carries TRBV12-3 or TRBV12-4 and TRBJ1-2; D not resolved. The CDR3 is 13 amino acids. Between the trimmed V and J ends, which lost 6 bases and 7 bases, there was a span of 15 bases.

This sequence joins TRBV3-1 (or the pseudogene TRBV3-2) and TRBJ1-2; D may be TRBD1 (6 bases). V was pared by 6 bases and J by 0 bases, with 14 bases between. Germline CDR1 and CDR2: LGHDT and YNNKEL (reference sequence). The CDR3 is 15 residues long. The CDR3, as DNA: TGTGCCAGCAGGCCGGGACACCTATCTAACTATGGCTACACCTTC. Its protein product is CASRPGHLSNYGYTF.

The rearrangement joins TRBV6-1 to TRBJ2-3; D gene unclear. The CDR3 runs to 15 residues. The V gene lost 2 bases and the J gene lost 0 bases, with 9 bases spanning the gap. Germline V gene data show CDR1 as MNHNS and CDR2 as SASEGT. CDR3 DNA: TGTGCCAGCAGTGAATTGCAGACTAGCACAGATACGCAGTATTTT. It encodes CASSELQTSTDTQYF.